The sequence of this T cell receptor (beta chain) was determined in a study of blood T cell repertoires in COVID-19. Study overall: Sites in the United States, Italy and Spain provided acute and convalescent COVID-19 samples. T cells, B-cell-depleted T cells, or PBMCs supplied cDNA or gDNA.

Source study methods: Amplification of reference gene primers was used by the study to estimate nucleated cell counts. Repertoires were generated with immunoSEQ multiplex PCR, while TCRdb's copy carries only in-frame clones and drops some. V and J calls and clone size are those listed in that table; D and trimming were worked out from the DNA. The sample has about 150,000 clones; around 80% are singletons. This CDR3 is 16 amino acids long. Germline CDR1 DFQATT, CDR2 SNEGSKA (reference sequence). Trimming cost V 3 bases and J 2 bases; bases outside gene matches: 13. The clonotype originates from a man aged 55 to 70 with acute or convalescent COVID-19. The V and J genes are TRBV20-1 and TRBJ2-7; 7 bases line up with TRBD1. The sample was peripheral blood. For the CDR3, the DNA is TGCAGTGCTAGTGGGCCACGACAGGGAATCACCTACGAGCAGTACTTC. Translation gives CSASGPRQGITYEQYF.